This section outlines one T cell receptor (beta chain) sequence together with its context. As yet, its antigen is unknown. V lost 6 bases to trimming and J lost 6 bases; unmatched junction nucleotides: 6. Germline values: CDR1 MNHNS, CDR2 SASEGT. CDR3 size: 13 residues. This sample stems from a study of shared clonotypes between healthy human individuals. Findings and limits, study-wide: Generally, naive subsets came out with larger estimated richness than memory subsets.

Naive-designated CD8 cells lacked CD45RO, were positively enriched for CCR7, and omitted terminally differentiated effector memory CD45RA+ cells. Assay used: immunoSEQ multiplex PCR; TCRdb lists only in-frame clones, some missing. The profile covers about 2.1 million clones, with 93% appearing a single time and 1.5% to 2% taken by the ten largest. The sequenced sample consisted of naive CD8+ T cells from PBMCs. V is TRBV6-1 and J is TRBJ2-7, with 9 bases fitting TRBD1. This sequence originates from a young man in good health. Some clones in this sample may be carry-over from other donors' samples. CDR3 protein: CASRTGGTLEQYF. The CDR3 DNA is TGTGCCAGCAGGACAGGGGGGACCCTCGAGCAGTACTTC.